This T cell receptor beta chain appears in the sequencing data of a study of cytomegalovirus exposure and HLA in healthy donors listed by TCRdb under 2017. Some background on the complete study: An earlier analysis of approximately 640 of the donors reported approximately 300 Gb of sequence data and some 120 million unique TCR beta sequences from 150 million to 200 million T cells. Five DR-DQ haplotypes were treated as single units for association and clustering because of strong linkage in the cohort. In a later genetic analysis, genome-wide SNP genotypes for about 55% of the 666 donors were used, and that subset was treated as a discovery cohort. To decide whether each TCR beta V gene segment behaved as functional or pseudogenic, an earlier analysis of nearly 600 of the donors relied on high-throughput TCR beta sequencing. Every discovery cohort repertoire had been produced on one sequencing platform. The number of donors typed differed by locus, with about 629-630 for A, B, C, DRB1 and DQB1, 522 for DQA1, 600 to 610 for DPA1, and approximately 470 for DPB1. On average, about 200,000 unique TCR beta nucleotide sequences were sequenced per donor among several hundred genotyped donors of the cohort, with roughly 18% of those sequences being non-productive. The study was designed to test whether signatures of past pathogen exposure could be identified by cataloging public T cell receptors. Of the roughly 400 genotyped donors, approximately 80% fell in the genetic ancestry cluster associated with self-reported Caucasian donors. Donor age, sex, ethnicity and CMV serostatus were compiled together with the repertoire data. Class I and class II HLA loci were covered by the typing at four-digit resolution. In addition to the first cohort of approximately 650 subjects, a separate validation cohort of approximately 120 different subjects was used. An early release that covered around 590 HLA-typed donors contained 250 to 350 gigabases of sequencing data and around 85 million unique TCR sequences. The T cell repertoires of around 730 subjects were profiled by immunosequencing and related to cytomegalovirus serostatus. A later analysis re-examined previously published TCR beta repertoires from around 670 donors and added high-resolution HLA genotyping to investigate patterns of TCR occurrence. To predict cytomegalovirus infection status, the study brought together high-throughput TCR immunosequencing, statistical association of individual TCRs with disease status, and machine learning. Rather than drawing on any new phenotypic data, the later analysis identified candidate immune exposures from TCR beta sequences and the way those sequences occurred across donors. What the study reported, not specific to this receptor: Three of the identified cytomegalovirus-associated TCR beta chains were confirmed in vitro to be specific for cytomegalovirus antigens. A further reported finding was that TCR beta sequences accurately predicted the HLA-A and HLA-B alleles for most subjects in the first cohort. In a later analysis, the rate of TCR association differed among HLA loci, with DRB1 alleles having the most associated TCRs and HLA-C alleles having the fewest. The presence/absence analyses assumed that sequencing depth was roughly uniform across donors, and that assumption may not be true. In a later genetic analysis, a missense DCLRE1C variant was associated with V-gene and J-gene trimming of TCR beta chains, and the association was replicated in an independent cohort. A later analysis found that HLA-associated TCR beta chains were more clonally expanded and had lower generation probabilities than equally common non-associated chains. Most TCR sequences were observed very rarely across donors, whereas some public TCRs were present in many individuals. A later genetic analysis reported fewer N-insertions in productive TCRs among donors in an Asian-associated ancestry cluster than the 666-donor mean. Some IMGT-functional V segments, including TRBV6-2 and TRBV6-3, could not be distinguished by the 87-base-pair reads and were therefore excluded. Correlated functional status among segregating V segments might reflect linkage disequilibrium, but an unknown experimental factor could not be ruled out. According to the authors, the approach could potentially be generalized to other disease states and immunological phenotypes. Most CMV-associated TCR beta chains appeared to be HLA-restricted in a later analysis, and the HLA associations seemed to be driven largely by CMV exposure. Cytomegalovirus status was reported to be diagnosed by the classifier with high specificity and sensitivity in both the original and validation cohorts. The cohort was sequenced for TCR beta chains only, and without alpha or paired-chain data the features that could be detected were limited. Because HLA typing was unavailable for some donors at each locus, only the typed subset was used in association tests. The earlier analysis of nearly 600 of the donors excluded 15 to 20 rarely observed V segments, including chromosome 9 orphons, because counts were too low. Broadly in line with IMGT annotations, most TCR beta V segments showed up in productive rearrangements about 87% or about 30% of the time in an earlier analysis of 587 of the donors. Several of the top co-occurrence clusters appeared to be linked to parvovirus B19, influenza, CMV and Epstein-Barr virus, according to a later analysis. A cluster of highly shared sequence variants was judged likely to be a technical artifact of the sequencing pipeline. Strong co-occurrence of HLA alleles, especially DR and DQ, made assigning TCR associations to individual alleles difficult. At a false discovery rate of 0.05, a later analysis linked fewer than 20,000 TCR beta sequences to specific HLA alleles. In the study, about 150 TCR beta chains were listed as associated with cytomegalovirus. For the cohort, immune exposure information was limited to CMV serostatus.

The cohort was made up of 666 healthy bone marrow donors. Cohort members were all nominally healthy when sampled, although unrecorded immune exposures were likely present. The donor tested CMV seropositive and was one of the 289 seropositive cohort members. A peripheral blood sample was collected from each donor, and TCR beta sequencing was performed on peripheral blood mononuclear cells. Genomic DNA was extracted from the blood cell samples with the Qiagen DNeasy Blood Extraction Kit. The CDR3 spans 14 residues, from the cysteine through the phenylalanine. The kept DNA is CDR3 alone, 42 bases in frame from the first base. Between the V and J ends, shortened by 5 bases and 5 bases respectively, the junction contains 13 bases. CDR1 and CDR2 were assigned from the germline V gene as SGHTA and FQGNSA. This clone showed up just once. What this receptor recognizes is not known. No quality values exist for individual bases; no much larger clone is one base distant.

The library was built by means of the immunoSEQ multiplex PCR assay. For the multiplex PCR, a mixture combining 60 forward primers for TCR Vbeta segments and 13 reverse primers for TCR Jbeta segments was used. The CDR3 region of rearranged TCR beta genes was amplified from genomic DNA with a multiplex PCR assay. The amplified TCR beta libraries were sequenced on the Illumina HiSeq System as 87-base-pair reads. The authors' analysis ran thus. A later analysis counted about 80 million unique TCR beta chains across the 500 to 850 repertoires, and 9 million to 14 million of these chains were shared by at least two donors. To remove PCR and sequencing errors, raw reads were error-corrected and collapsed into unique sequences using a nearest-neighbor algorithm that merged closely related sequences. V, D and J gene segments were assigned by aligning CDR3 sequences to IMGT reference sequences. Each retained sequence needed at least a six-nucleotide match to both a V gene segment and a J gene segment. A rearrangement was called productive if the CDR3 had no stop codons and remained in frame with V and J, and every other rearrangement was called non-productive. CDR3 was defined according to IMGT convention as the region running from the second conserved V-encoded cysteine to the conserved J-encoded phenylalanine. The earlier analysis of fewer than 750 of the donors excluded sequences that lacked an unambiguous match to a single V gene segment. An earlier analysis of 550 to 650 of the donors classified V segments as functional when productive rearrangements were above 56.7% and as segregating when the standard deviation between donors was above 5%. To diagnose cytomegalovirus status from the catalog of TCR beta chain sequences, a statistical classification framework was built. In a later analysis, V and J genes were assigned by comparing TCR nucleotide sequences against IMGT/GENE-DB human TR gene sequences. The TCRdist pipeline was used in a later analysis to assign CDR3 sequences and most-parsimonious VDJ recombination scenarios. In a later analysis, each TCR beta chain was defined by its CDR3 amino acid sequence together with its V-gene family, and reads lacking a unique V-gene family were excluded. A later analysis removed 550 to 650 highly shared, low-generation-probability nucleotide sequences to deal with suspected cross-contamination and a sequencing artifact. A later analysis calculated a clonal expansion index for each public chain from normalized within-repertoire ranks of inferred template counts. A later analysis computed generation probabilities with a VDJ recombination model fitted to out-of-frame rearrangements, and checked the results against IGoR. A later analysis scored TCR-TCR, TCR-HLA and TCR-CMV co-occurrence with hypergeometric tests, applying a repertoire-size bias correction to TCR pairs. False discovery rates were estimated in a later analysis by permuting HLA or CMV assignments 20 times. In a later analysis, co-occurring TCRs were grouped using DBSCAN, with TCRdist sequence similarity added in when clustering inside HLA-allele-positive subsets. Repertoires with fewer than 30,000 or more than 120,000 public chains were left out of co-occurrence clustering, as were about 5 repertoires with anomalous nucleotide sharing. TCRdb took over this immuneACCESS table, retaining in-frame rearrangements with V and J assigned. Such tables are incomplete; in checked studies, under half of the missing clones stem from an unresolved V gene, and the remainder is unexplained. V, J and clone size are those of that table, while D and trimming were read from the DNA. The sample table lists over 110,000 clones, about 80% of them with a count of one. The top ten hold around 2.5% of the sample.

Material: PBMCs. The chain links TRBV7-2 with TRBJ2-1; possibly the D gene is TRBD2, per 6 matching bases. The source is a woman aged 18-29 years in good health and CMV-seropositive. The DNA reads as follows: TGTGCCAGCAGCGTGGGGACTCTTCACAATGAGCAGTTCTTC. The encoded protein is CASSVGTLHNEQFF.